This TCR beta chain was identified in a study of blood T cell repertoires in COVID-19. Study-wide context: Acute and convalescent COVID-19 samples came from the United States, Italy and Spain. PBMCs, B-cell-depleted T cells, or T cells were the source of the cDNA or gDNA that made up the material.

Original analysis: For nucleated cells, counts were estimated from reference gene primer amplification. This table comes from immunoSEQ multiplex PCR, and its TCRdb copy is limited to in-frame clones, with some not included. From that table come the V and J calls and clone size; the DNA was used to work out D and trimming. The data show 98,000 or so clones, around four fifths seen once. Germline loops: CDR1 MNHEY, CDR2 SVGAGI. The CDR3 loop spans 13 amino acids. V lost 7 bases, J lost 5 bases, and 6 bases stayed unmatched. Source material: peripheral blood. The receptor's source is a man in his sixties with acute or convalescent COVID-19. The V and J genes are TRBV6-5 and TRBJ1-1; 8 nucleotides align to TRBD1. This CDR3 reads CASTRTGLTEAFF. The DNA for the CDR3 is TGTGCCAGCACGCGGACAGGGTTAACTGAAGCTTTCTTT.